This TCR beta chain was documented in a study of blood T cell repertoires in COVID-19. Looking at the study overall: T cells, B-cell-depleted T cells, or PBMCs supplied cDNA or gDNA.

CDR1 is SGHRS and CDR2 is YFSETQ in the germline V gene. The CDR3 extends over 15 amino acids. Trimming removed 4 bases from V and 6 bases from J; junction bases left unmatched: 8. Recruits, aged 18 to 89 years, lived in under 25 US areas. In the 2 weeks before study entry, exposed participants met a COVID-19 case, which was PCR-confirmed or clinician-diagnosed. Original data processing: Reference gene primers were amplified, and this amplification served to estimate nucleated cell counts. The data were produced by immunoSEQ multiplex PCR, yet TCRdb's version contains in-frame clones alone and is incomplete. V and J calls and clone size are those listed in that table; D and trimming were worked out from the DNA. The table records about 310,000 clones, less than 85% of them present only once.

V is TRBV5-1 and J is TRBJ1-4; 8 nucleotides line up with TRBD1. The sequencing input was PBMCs or T cells enriched from blood (not recorded which). The TCR was taken from a woman in her 30s who had been exposed to COVID-19. CDR3 DNA: TGCGCCAGCAGCGCCGGACAGGGCGGCGATGAAAAACTGTTTTTT. Protein product: CASSAGQGGDEKLFF.